The clone carrying this TCR beta chain came up a few times. As yet, its antigen is unknown. These data originate in a study of T cells in Graves' hyperthyroidism and ophthalmopathy. Overall study: Peripheral blood specimens were obtained at initial diagnosis, prior to any treatment.

Whole-study results and caveats: Most clonotypes expanded in thyroid above 0.001 were likewise present in blood. A 13 V-J signature model discriminated ophthalmopathy versus stable hyperthyroidism.

RNA transcripts were the template for amplifying TCR beta CDR3 regions. Using the HTBI primer set, a first-round RT-PCR was run on the TCR CDR3. TCRdb processed the multiplex PCR reads anew with MiXCR; each CDR3 protein has one entry. The sample yields around 700,000 distinct CDR3 sequences, around 19% seen once. For the diagnoses, clinical symptoms, serum thyroxine and TRAb, thyroid ultrasound and orbital computed tomography were used. The CDR3 sequence is 16 residues long. The ends were cut back, 3 bases at V and 1 base at J, with 17 bases in the middle. The germline CDR1 and CDR2 sequences are SQVTM and ANQGSEA.

Sequences were obtained from blood. The clonotype originates from a woman aged 45-59 years with Graves' hyperthyroidism that later progressed to Graves' ophthalmopathy. J is TRBJ2-3 and V is TRBV29-1; D is possibly TRBD1 or TRBD2 (6 bases each). Here the CDR3 DNA reads TGCAGCGTTGAGGGGGGCGTTGGGCACCGCACAGATACGCAGTATTTT. It specifies CSVEGGVGHRTDTQYF.